This paragraph reports one T cell receptor beta chain. This sample stems from a study of shared clonotypes between healthy human individuals. Study-level information: Used for every donor were three CD4 naive, three CD4 memory, two CD8 naive and one CD8 memory plate.

TCRdb's table, derived via immunoSEQ multiplex PCR, lists solely in-frame clones and lacks some. The sample carries about 1 million clones, more than 65% recorded once. V lost 2 bases to trimming and J lost 10 bases; unmatched junction nucleotides: 6. The CDR3 contains 15 residues. Germline CDR1 reads LGHNA; CDR2 reads YNFKEQ. Material: memory CD4+ T cells sorted from blood. Subset described: CD45RA-negative fraction. The genes are TRBV4-2 and TRBJ1-6, with TRBD1 matching over 9 bases. The origin of this receptor is a young man in good health. The CDR3 DNA sequence: TGTGCCAGCAGCCAAACGGACAGGGGCGGGTCACCCCTCCACTTT. It yields the protein CASSQTDRGGSPLHF.